This TCR beta chain came from a study of blood T cell repertoires in COVID-19. Study-level information: Acute-phase and convalescent COVID-19 samples originated in the United States, Italy and Spain.

The protocol was immunoSEQ multiplex PCR, while the TCRdb copy is restricted to in-frame clones and leaves out a portion. In the table there are hundreds of thousands of clones, nearly 90% of which are singletons. For this clone: The sample contains more than one DNA sequence encoding this CDR3.

J gave up 3 bases and V 2 bases, and 1 base lay outside the gene matches. Germline V gene data show CDR1 as SGHTA and CDR2 as FQGTGA. The CDR3 spans 15 residues. The chain carries TRBV7-3 and TRBJ2-1; TRBD2 agrees at 10 bases. Sequenced material: PBMCs or T cells enriched from blood (not recorded which). This TCR derives from a woman between 18 and 29 years old who had been exposed to COVID-19. Here the CDR3 reads CASSLLAGGYNEQFF. DNA of the CDR3: TGTGCCAGCAGCTTATTAGCGGGGGGCTACAATGAGCAGTTCTTC.